This entry lists 13 T cell receptor beta chains sequenced from one sample in a study of response to subunit inactivated influenza vaccine. TCRdb redid the calling of the RT-PCR reads with MiXCR, one entry per CDR3 protein. The sample gives 550,000 to 600,000 distinct CDR3 sequences, about 11% of which show up once; 10% is in the top ten. The specimen comprised PBMCs from blood, sampled on the day of vaccination. These receptor sequences come from a man in his forties or fifties who received an inactivated influenza vaccine.

This chain connects TRBV18 to TRBJ2-5; maybe TRBD1 (5 bases). Germline V gives CDR1 KGHSH, CDR2 LQKENI. V was clipped by 2 bases and J by 5 bases, with 18 bases between them. The CDR3 spans 16 residues. CDR3 sequence: CASSPAMWGATETQYF. The CDR3 DNA sequence: TGTGCCAGCTCACCAGCAATGTGGGGCGCAACGGAGACCCAGTACTTC.

In this sample, this clonotype turned up a few times. The chain links TRBV20-1 to TRBJ2-3; 8 nucleotides match TRBD2. V was pared by 0 bases and J by 3 bases, with 11 bases of the junction left unmatched. This CDR3 is 17 amino acids long. Germline loops: CDR1 DFQATT, CDR2 SNEGSKA (reference sequence). Here the CDR3 DNA reads TGCAGTGCTAGAGATGTTCAAGCGGGGGCCTCAACAGATACGCAGTATTTT. Amino acids: CSARDVQAGASTDTQYF.

V gene TRBV30 combines with J gene TRBJ2-2, with D perhaps matching TRBD1 (5 bases). The CDR3 contains 13 residues. Germline V gives CDR1 GTSNPN, CDR2 SVGIG (reference sequence). V lost 3 bases, J lost 6 bases, and 11 bases lay in between. This CDR3 is CAWSPGFSGELFF. The CDR3 DNA reads as TGTGCCTGGAGCCCAGGGTTCTCCGGGGAGCTGTTTTTT.

This clonotype was picked up a small number of times. This rearrangement joins TRBV7-8 to TRBJ2-2; possible D gene TRBD2, 6 bases. CDR3 length equals 15 residues. Per the germline V gene, CDR1 is SGHVS and CDR2 is FQNEAQ. V lost 6 bases, J lost 4 bases, and 15 bases lay in between. The CDR3 loop reads CASRIFQGGTGELFF. CDR3 nucleotide sequence: TGTGCCAGCAGGATATTCCAGGGAGGCACCGGGGAGCTGTTTTTT.

This sequence joins TRBV18 and TRBJ2-7, with 9 bases identical to TRBD1. The V and J ends lost 3 bases and 2 bases, in that order; junction bases with no gene match: 5. The CDR3 is 15 amino acids. CDR1 and CDR2 from the germline V gene are KGHSH and LQKENI. In DNA form, the CDR3 reads TGTGCCAGCTCACCGTGGACAGGGGAGACCTACGAGCAGTACTTC. Protein sequence: CASSPWTGETYEQYF.

This clonotype was counted a few times. This rearrangement joins TRBV5-4 to TRBJ2-1; TRBD1 is a possible D gene (6 bases). This CDR3 contains 13 residues. Germline-derived CDR1 and CDR2 are SGHNT and YYREEE (reference sequence). V dropped 1 base and J dropped 7 bases, with 9 bases sitting between them. The CDR3 nucleotides are TGTGCCAGCAGCTTGTGGGGGACAAATGAGCAGTTCTTC. Its translation is CASSLWGTNEQFF. The full variable domain, in which reference TRBV5-4 and TRBJ2-1 provide the parts outside the CDR3, is ETGVTQSPTHLIKTRGQQVTLRCSSQSGHNTVSWYQQALGQGPQFIFQYYREEENGRGNFPPRFSGLQFPNYSSELNVNALELDDSALYLCASSLWGTNEQFFGPGTRLTVL.

This clonotype was seen a few times. This chain uses TRBV21-1 with TRBJ2-5; TRBD1 is the table's D call and was not checked against the DNA. TRBV21-1 is a pseudogene segment. The CDR3 spans 17 residues. The CDR3 bases are TGTGCCAGCAGCAAAATCGTCGGGACCGAGCTGTTAGAGACCCAGTACTTC. Amino acids: CASSKIVGTELLETQYF.

CDR3 in DNA: TGTGCCAGCAGCTTTTCCCTTGCGAATGAGCAGTTCTTC. It yields the protein CASSFSLANEQFF. The chain employs TRBV5-6 and TRBJ2-1; D not resolved. The germline CDR1 and CDR2 sequences are SGHDT and YYEEEE. V was cut by 2 bases and J by 7 bases, with 10 bases left in between. This CDR3 region has 13 residues. Combining the CDR3 with reference TRBV5-6 and TRBJ2-1 gives the whole variable domain DAGVTQSPTHLIKTRGQQVTLRCSPKSGHDTVSWYQQALGQGPQFIFQYYEEEERQRGNFPDRFSGHQFPNYSSELNVNALLLGDSALYLCASSFSLANEQFFGPGTRLTVL.

The rearrangement links TRBV7-2 to TRBJ2-2, with D tentatively TRBD1 or TRBD2 (6 bases each). Germline lookup yields CDR1 SGHTA and CDR2 FQGNSA. Trimming shortened V by 3 bases and J by 3 bases, and 32 bases separated the two germline ends. The CDR3 consists of 22 residues. The CDR3 nucleotides read TGTGCCAGCAGCTTTAGGGGGACGCTTAGCAGCTCGGCGGGGAAGGACACCGGGGAGCTGTTTTTT. It codes for CASSFRGTLSSSAGKDTGELFF.

V usage is TRBV7-2 and J usage is TRBJ2-1; 12 nucleotides align to TRBD2. Trimming took 4 bases from V and 10 from J; bases not matched to a gene: 8. From germline, CDR1 is SGHTA and CDR2 FQGNSA. The CDR3 totals 15 residues. For the CDR3, the DNA is TGTGCCAGCAGCTCTCTAGCGGGGGGGCTGTTCGAGCAGTTCTTC. It codes for CASSSLAGGLFEQFF.

In the case of this clonotype: It may be a read error: a sequence one base away is much more abundant. This chain uses TRBV24-1 with TRBJ2-5; perhaps TRBD2 as D (6 bases). The CDR3 contains 11 residues. V was trimmed by 8 bases and J by 8 bases, leaving 11 bases between them. Germline CDR1 KGHDR, CDR2 SFDVKD. The CDR3 spells CATKEGDTQYF. The CDR3 DNA is TGTGCCACCAAGGAGGGTGATACCCAGTACTTC.

This clonotype was recorded at least ten times. The chain joins TRBV29-1 to TRBJ2-1; D call uncertain. V was clipped by 4 bases and J by 0 bases, with 10 bases between them. The length of the CDR3 is 14 residues. The germline V gene has CDR1 SQVTM and CDR2 ANQGSEA. DNA of the CDR3: TGCAGCGTTGTCTATGCGAGCTCCTACAATGAGCAGTTCTTC. Its translation: CSVVYASSYNEQFF.

This clonotype was counted only a few times. DNA of the CDR3: TGTGCCACCAGTGAATCCGGGACAGGGGCACTCAATCAGCCCCAGCATTTT. Protein sequence: CATSESGTGALNQPQHF. The rearrangement joins TRBV24-1 to TRBJ1-5, with 10 bases fitting TRBD1. Germline-derived CDR1 and CDR2 are KGHDR and SFDVKD. V trimming: 4 bases; J trimming: 3 bases; junction bases outside the gene matches: 8. The CDR3 covers 17 residues.